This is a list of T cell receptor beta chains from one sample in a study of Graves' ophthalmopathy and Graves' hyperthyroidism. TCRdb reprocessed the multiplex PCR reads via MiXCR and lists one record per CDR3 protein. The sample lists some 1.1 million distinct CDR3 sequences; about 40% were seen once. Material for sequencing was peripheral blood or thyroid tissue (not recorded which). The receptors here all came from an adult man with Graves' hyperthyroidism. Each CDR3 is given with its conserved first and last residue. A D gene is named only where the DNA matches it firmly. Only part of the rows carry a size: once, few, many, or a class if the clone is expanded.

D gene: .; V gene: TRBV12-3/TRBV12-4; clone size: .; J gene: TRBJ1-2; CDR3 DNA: TGTGCCAGCAGTTTTACCCCCCTAGACTATGGCTACACCTTC; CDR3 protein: CASSFTPLDYGYTF
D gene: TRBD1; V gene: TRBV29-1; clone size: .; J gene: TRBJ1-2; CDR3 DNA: TGCAGTTTATGGGACAGGGGCTATGGCTACACCTTC; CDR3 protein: CSLWDRGYGYTF
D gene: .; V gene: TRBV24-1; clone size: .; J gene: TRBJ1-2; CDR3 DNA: TGTGCCAGTAAGCAATCTTTGGACGGGTTGGGATATGGCTACACCTTC; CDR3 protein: CASKQSLDGLGYGYTF
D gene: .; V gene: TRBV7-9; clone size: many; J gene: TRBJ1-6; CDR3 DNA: TGTGCCAGCAGCCCCCTGGGCCCGCATTCACCCCTCCACTTT; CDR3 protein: CASSPLGPHSPLHF
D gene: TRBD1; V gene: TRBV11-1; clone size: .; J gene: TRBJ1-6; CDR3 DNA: TGTGCCAGCAGCTTGCAGGGACAGGGGACACCCCTCCACTTT; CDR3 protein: CASSLQGQGTPLHF
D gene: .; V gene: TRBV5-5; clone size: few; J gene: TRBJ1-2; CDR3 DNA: TGTGCCAGCAGCTTGTGGCAGGGGAGGTTAACTAACTATGGCTACACCTTC; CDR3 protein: CASSLWQGRLTNYGYTF
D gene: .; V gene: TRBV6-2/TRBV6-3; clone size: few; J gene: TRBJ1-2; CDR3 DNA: TGTGCCAGCAGTTACTCGGGGCCGGGACAACCTAATGGCTACACCTTC; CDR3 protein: CASSYSGPGQPNGYTF
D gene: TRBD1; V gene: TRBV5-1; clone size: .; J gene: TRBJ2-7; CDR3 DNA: TGTGCCAGCAGCCCAGCCGGGACAGAGGTATACGAGCAGTACTTC; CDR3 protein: CASSPAGTEVYEQYF
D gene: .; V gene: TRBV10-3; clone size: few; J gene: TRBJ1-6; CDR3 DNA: TGTGCCAGCAGTGATCCGGGACCGGGGATCCCCCTCCACTTT; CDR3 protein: CASSDPGPGIPLHF
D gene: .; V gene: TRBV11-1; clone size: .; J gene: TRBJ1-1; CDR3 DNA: TGTGCCAGCAGGACAGGAAAGAACACTGAAGCTTTCTTT; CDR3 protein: CASRTGKNTEAFF
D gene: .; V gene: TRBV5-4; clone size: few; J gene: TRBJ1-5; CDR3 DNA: TGTGCCAGCAGTCCGAAGACAGGCAATCAGCCCCAGCATTTT; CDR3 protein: CASSPKTGNQPQHF
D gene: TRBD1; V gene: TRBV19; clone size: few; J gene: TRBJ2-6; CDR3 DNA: TGTGCCAGTAGTCCCGGGACAGGGTATCCTGGGGCCAACGTCCTGACTTTC; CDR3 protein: CASSPGTGYPGANVLTF
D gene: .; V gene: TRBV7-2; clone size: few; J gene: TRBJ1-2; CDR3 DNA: TGTGCCGGAGGCCCCGGACAGTTCTCCTATGGCTACACCTTC; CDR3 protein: CAGGPGQFSYGYTF
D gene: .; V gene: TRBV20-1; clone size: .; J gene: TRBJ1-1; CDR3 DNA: TGCAGTGCCAGCGCCTCCCGGGGTTGGAACACTGAAGCTTTCTTT; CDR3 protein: CSASASRGWNTEAFF
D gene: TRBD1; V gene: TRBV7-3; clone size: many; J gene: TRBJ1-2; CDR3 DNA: TGTGCCAGCAGCTTTTCTGGGACAGGGGAAGGCTACACCTTC; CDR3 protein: CASSFSGTGEGYTF
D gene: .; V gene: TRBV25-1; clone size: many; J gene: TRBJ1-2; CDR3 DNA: TGTGCCAGCAGTGCCGCCGGCGCAGTCCAATATGGCTACACCTTC; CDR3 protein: CASSAAGAVQYGYTF
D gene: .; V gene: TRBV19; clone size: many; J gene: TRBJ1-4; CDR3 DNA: TGTGCCAGTAGTTCCGGGATAGGGACAACTAATGAAAAACTGTTTTTT; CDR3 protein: CASSSGIGTTNEKLFF
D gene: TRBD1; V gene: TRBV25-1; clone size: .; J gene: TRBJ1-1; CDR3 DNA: TGTGCCAGCAGCGCTACAGGGGTTCTCACTGAAGCTTTCTTT; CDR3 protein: CASSATGVLTEAFF
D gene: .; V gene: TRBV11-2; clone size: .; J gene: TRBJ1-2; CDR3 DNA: TGTGCCAGCAGCTTAACATTGGGCAGGTTAACCGCTAACTATGGCTACACCTTC; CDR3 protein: CASSLTLGRLTANYGYTF
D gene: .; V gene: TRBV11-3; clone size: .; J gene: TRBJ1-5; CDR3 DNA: TGTGCCATCAGAAGCAGGACGGTTTATAGCAATCAGCCCCAGCATTTT; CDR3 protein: CAIRSRTVYSNQPQHF
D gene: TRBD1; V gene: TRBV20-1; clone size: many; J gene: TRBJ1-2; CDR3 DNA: TGCAGTGCTACGAAGACAGGGTACAGCTATGGCTACACCTTC; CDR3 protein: CSATKTGYSYGYTF
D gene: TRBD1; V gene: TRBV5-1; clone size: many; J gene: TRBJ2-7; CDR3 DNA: TGCGCCAGCAGCTTGGGGGACAGGGAAGTGTACGAGCAGTACTTC; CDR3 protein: CASSLGDREVYEQYF
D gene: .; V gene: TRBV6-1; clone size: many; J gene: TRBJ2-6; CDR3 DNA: TGTGCCAGCAGCCCGCAGACTGCCGGGGCCAACGTCCTGACTTTC; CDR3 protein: CASSPQTAGANVLTF
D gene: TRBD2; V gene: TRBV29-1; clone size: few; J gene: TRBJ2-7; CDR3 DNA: TGCAGCGTGAGGCCCGGGACTAGTACCTACGAGCAGTACTTC; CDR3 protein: CSVRPGTSTYEQYF
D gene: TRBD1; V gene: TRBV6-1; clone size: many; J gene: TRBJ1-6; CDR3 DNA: TGTGCCAGCAGTGACCGGACAGGGCTACCCCTCCACTTT; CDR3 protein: CASSDRTGLPLHF
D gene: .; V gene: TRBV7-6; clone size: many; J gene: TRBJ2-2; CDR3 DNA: TGTGCCATCCCAAATCACTTCACCGGGGAGCTGTTTTTT; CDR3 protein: CAIPNHFTGELFF
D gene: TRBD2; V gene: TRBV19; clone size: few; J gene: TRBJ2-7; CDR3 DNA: TGTGCCAGTAGTCCTAGCGGGGGACTACTACTATCTTCCTACGAGCAGTACTTC; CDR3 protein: CASSPSGGLLLSSYEQYF
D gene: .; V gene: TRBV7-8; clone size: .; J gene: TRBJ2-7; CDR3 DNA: TGTGCCAGCAGCTTAAGAGAAAAGAACGAGCAGTACTTC; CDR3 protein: CASSLREKNEQYF
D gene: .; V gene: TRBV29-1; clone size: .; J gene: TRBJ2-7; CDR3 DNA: TGCAGCGTTATTGACACCTCCGAGCAGTACTTC; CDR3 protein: CSVIDTSEQYF
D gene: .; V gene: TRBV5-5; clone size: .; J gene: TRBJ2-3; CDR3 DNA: TGTGCCAGCAGCTTGAAGCAGCCCACAGATACGCAGTATTTT; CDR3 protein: CASSLKQPTDTQYF
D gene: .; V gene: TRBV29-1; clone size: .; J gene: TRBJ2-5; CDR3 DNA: TGCAGCGTTGAAGGGGGCACCCCGTGGGAGACCCAGTACTTC; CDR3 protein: CSVEGGTPWETQYF
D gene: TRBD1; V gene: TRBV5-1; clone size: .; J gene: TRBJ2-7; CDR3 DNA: TGCGCCAGCAGCGTGGGCCCGGGACAGTCCTACGAGCAGTACTTC; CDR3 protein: CASSVGPGQSYEQYF
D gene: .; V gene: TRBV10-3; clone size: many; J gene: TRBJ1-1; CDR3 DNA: TGTGCCATCAGTGAGTTAGGTGATGTCACTGAAGCTTTCTTT; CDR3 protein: CAISELGDVTEAFF
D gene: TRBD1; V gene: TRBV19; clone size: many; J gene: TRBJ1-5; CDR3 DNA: TGTGCCAGTAGTGTGCCCCCATCGGACAGGGCGAGCAATCAGCCCCAGCATTTT; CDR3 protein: CASSVPPSDRASNQPQHF
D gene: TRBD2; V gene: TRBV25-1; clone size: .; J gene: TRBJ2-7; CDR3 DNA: TGTGCCAGCAGTGAACACAGCGGGAGGGCCGAGCAGTACTTC; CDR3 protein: CASSEHSGRAEQYF
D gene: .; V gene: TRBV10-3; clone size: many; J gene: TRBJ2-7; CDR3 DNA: TGTGCCACCCGACAGGCTCTAAATTCCCAGCAGTACTTC; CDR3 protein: CATRQALNSQQYF